This T cell receptor (beta chain) was found in a study of blood T cell repertoires in COVID-19. Across the whole study: There were acute and convalescent COVID-19 samples, and they came from the United States, Italy and Spain. Nucleic acid was either cDNA or gDNA, and it came from T cells, B-cell-depleted T cells, or PBMCs.

Authors' analysis steps: Amplification of reference gene primers was used by the study to estimate nucleated cell counts. The method was immunoSEQ multiplex PCR; TCRdb's version includes in-frame clones alone and lacks a portion of them. That table furnishes V, J and clone size, whereas the DNA furnished D and trimming. The data show some 300,000 clones, approximately 88% seen once. This CDR3 is built from 12 residues. Trimming stripped 1 base from V and 8 bases from J, with 9 bases between. Germline-derived CDR1 and CDR2 are SGDLS and YYNGEE. Points on this clone: This specimen includes other DNA sequences encoding the same CDR3.

This TCR derives from a woman in her twenties or thirties who had recovered from COVID-19. Material: peripheral blood. The rearrangement joins TRBV9 to TRBJ1-2; D might be TRBD1 (6 bases). CDR3 DNA sequence: TGTGCCAGCAGCGTAACAGGGTACGGCTACACCTTC. As protein: CASSVTGYGYTF.